This passage covers 18 T cell receptor beta chains from one sample sequenced in a study of blood T cell repertoires in COVID-19. Produced via immunoSEQ multiplex PCR; TCRdb's table is partial and in-frame only. Of around 220,000 clones in the sample, 87% were seen once. Sequences were obtained from PBMCs or T cells enriched from blood (not recorded which). The receptors derive from a woman aged 25 to 39 with acute COVID-19.

V and J are TRBV7-9 and TRBJ2-5, with 11 positions matching TRBD2. CDR1 is SEHNR, CDR2 FQNEAQ, per germline (reference sequence). This CDR3 is built from 17 residues. Trimming at V came to 0 bases and at J to 1 base, leaving 4 bases not matched to a gene. CDR3 DNA: TGTGCCAGCAGCTTAGCCCCCCTAGCGGGGGGCCAAGAGACCCAGTACTTC. Translated: CASSLAPLAGGQETQYF.

The chain recombines TRBV6-5 with TRBJ2-1; D possibly corresponds to TRBD1 (6 bases). Between the trimmed V and J ends, which lost 10 bases and 4 bases, there was a span of 17 bases. The length of the CDR3 is 14 residues. CDR1 is MNHEY, CDR2 SVGAGI, per germline. The CDR3: CANQFGQLYNEQFF. In nucleotides, the CDR3 is TGTGCCAACCAATTTGGACAGCTTTACAATGAGCAGTTCTTC.

The rearrangement links TRBV7-9 to TRBJ2-7, with D possibly TRBD2 on 5 matching bases. The length of the CDR3 is 15 residues. The V end was cut by 2 bases, the J end by 2 bases, with 13 bases between. Germline CDR1 reads SEHNR; CDR2 reads FQNEAQ (reference sequence). CDR3 residues: CASSLSTLGAYEQYF. CDR3 DNA sequence: TGTGCCAGCAGCTTAAGTACGCTCGGGGCCTACGAGCAGTACTTC.

In its sample, this clone was seen once. V and J are TRBV7-2 and TRBJ2-1; 7 bases align to TRBD1. V dropped 5 bases and J dropped 8; count of bases not matched to a gene: 9. Germline CDR1 SGHTA, CDR2 FQGNSA. The CDR3 runs 14 residues. The CDR3 sequence is CASSPRQGRDEQFF. CDR3 bases: TGTGCCAGCAGCCCCCGACAGGGTAGGGATGAGCAGTTCTTC.

The chain is built from TRBV28 and TRBJ2-3; D might be TRBD1 (5 bases). In germline, CDR1 is MDHEN, CDR2 SYDVKM. The CDR3 runs to 15 residues. V lost 6 bases and J 5 bases, leaving 18 bases between the germline ends. The CDR3 reads CASSPGSRDGDTQYF. CDR3 in DNA: TGTGCCAGCAGCCCTGGCTCCAGGGATGGAGATACGCAGTATTTT.

This chain connects TRBV28 to TRBJ1-1; possible D gene TRBD1, 6 bases. CDR1 and CDR2 from the germline V gene are MDHEN and SYDVKM. V lost 6 bases and J lost 3, with 20 bases in between. This CDR3 is 16 amino acids long. In DNA form, the CDR3 reads TGTGCCAGCAGCCCCGGGGGCGGGGGCGTGCACACTGAAGCTTTCTTT. It encodes CASSPGGGGVHTEAFF. Variable domain in full (rest from reference TRBV28 and TRBJ1-1): DVKVTQSSRYLVKRTGEKVFLECVQDMDHENMFWYRQDPGLGLRLIYFSYDVKMKEKGDIPEGYSVSREKKERFSLILESASTNQTSMYLCASSPGGGGVHTEAFFGQGTRLTVV.

The V and J genes are TRBV6-5 and TRBJ1-1; D call uncertain. V lost 5 bases to trimming and J lost 5 bases, with 18 bases between them. Germline CDR1 MNHEY, CDR2 SVGAGI. This CDR3 contains 15 residues. This CDR3 is CASSPLSRTETEAFF. The CDR3 nucleotides are TGTGCCAGCAGTCCCCTGAGTAGAACAGAAACTGAAGCTTTCTTT.

As DNA, the CDR3 is TGTGCCAGCAGCCTGACAGGGGCCTATGACACTGAAGCTTTCTTT. Its translation: CASSLTGAYDTEAFF. V gene TRBV7-3 combines with J gene TRBJ1-1; 8 nucleotides line up with TRBD1. The J segment lost 3 bases and the V segment lost 5 bases, leaving 8 bases of the junction unmatched. CDR1 is SGHTA and CDR2 is FQGTGA in the germline V gene. CDR3 length equals 15 residues.

The chain couples TRBV5-1 to TRBJ2-1; TRBD2 matches at 9 bases. The germline gives CDR1 SGHRS, CDR2 YFSETQ. This CDR3 is built from 16 residues. J was trimmed by 7 bases and V by 4 bases; bases with no gene match: 12. CDR3 residues: CASSHPASGTENEQFF. The DNA for the CDR3 is TGCGCCAGCAGCCACCCGGCTAGCGGGACCGAAAATGAGCAGTTCTTC.

The rearrangement uses TRBV11-2 and TRBJ2-2; TRBD1 is a possible D gene (7 bases). The V and J ends lost 4 bases and 1 base respectively, with 10 bases between them. The CDR3 has 15 residues. CDR1 is SGHAT, CDR2 FQNNGV, per germline. The CDR3 DNA reads as TGTGCCAGCAGCTCAGGGGGAGGGAACACCGGGGAGCTGTTTTTT. Protein: CASSSGGGNTGELFF.

Comments on this clone: Other DNA sequences in this sample translate to the same CDR3. The chain links TRBV28 to TRBJ2-1; TRBD2 aligns across 9 bases. CDR3 length: 16 amino acids. Trimming at V came to 6 bases and at J to 7 bases, leaving 13 bases not matched to a gene. The germline V gene encodes CDR1 MDHEN and CDR2 SYDVKM. CDR3: CASSLVTSGRINEQFF. CDR3 sequence (DNA): TGTGCCAGCAGCCTTGTTACTAGCGGGCGGATTAATGAGCAGTTCTTC.

The chain uses TRBV5-4 and TRBJ2-1, with TRBD2 identical over 12 bases. Losses at the gene ends were 2 bases for V and 9 bases for J; bases not matched to a gene: 3. CDR3 length: 14 amino acids. In germline, CDR1 is SGHNT, CDR2 YYREEE (reference sequence). The CDR3 protein is CASSFGLAGTEQFF. The CDR3 nucleotides are TGTGCCAGCAGCTTTGGACTAGCGGGAACTGAGCAGTTCTTC.

The rearrangement links TRBV7-3 to TRBJ2-1; 8 bases match TRBD1. The germline CDR1 and CDR2 sequences are SGHTA and FQGTGA. The CDR3 covers 14 residues. With 5 bases clipped from V and 9 bases from J, the junction kept 9 bases outside the gene matches. CDR3 sequence reads: CASSHGQGEGEQFF. The CDR3 DNA reads as TGTGCCAGCAGCCATGGACAGGGAGAGGGTGAGCAGTTCTTC.

The CDR3 nucleotides read TGTGCCAGCTCACCGCGGAATAGCGGGGGCCCTAACACCGGGGAGCTGTTTTTT. It translates to CASSPRNSGGPNTGELFF. V gene TRBV18 combines with J gene TRBJ2-2; 9 bases match TRBD2. Losses at the gene ends were 3 bases for V and 2 bases for J; bases not matched to a gene: 10. The germline CDR1 and CDR2 sequences are KGHSH and LQKENI. The CDR3 runs to 18 residues.

The genes are TRBV12-5 and TRBJ1-6; TRBD1 aligns across 8 bases. CDR3 size: 14 residues. The J segment lost 6 bases and the V segment lost 5 bases, leaving 3 bases of the junction unmatched. Germline V gene data show CDR1 as LGHNT and CDR2 as FRNRAP. The chain's CDR3 is CASGTTGANSPLHF. CDR3 coding DNA: TGTGCTAGTGGTACGACAGGGGCTAATTCACCCCTCCACTTT.

CDR3 DNA sequence: TGTGCCAGCAGCTTGGGACTGATAAATTCACCCCTCCACTTT. This sequence encodes CASSLGLINSPLHF. The gene calls are TRBV13 and TRBJ1-6, with D perhaps matching TRBD1 (5 bases). V lost 3 bases to trimming and J lost 7 bases, with 10 bases between them. The CDR3 sequence is 14 residues long. Germline V gene lookup returns CDR1 PRHDT and CDR2 FYEKMQ (reference sequence).

The chain carries TRBV6-5 and TRBJ1-2; TRBD1 might be the D (5 bases). In germline, CDR1 is MNHEY, CDR2 SVGAGI. Trimming cost V 5 bases and J 5 bases, with 15 bases left between them. The CDR3 spans 14 residues. The CDR3 DNA reads as TGTGCCAGCAGTCCCGGCGGGGGATCATATGGCTACACCTTC. It codes for CASSPGGGSYGYTF.

This clone appeared once. CDR3 loop: CAISDLEPSTDTQYF. As DNA, the CDR3 is TGTGCCATCAGTGATTTAGAGCCTAGCACAGATACGCAGTATTTT. The chain recombines TRBV10-3 with TRBJ2-3; no clear D gene. This CDR3 has 15 residues. Germline CDR1 and CDR2: ENHRY and SYGVKD. Trimming pared 3 bases from V and 0 bases from J, leaving 10 bases between.